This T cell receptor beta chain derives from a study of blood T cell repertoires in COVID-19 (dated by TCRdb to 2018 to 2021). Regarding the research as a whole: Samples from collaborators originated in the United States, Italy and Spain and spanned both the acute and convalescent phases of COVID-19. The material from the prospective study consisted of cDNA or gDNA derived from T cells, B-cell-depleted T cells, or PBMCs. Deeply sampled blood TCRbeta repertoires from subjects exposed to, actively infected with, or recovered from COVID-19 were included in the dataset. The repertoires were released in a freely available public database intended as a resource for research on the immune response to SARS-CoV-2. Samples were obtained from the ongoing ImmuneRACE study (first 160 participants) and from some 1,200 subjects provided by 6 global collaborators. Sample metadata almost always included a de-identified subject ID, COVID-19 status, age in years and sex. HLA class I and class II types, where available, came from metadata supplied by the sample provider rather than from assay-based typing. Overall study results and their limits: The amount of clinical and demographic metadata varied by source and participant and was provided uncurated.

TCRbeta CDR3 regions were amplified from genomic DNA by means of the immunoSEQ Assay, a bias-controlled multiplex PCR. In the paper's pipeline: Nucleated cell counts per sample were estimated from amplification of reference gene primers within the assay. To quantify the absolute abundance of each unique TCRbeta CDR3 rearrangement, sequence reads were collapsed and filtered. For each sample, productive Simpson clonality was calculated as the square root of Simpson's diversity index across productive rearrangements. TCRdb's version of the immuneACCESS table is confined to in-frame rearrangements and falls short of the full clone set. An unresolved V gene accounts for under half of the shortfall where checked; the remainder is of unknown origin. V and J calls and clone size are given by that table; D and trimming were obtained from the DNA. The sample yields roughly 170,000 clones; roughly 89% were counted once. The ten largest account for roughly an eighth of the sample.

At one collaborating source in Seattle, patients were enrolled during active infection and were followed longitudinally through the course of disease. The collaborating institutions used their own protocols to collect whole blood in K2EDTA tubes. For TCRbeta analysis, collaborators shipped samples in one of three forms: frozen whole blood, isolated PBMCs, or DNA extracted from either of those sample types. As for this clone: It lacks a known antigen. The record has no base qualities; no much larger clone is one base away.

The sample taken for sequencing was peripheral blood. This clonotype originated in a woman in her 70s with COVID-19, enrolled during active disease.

The CDR3 protein sequence reads: CASSSWTGANYGYTF. The nucleotide sequence reads TGTGCCAGCAGTTCGTGGACAGGGGCTAACTATGGCTACACCTTC. The rearrangement joined TRBV28 to TRBJ1-2, with 9 junctional bases fitting TRBD1. The CDR3 contains 15 residues, cysteine and phenylalanine counted. The only DNA kept is the CDR3, 45 bases in frame from the first base. The germline V and J ends show losses of 4 bases and 0 bases respectively, and no gene match explains 3 bases of the junction. Reading the germline V gene gives CDR1 MDHEN and CDR2 SYDVKM.